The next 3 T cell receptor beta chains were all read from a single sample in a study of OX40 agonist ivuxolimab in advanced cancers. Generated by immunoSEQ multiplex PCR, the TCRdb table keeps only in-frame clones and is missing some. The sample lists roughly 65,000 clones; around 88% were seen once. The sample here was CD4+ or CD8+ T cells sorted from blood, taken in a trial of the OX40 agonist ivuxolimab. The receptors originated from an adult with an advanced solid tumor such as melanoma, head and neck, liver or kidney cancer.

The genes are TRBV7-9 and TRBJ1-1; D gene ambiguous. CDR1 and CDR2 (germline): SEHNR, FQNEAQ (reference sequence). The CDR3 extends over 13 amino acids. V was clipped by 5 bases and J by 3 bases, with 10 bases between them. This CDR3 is CASSQRRDTEAFF. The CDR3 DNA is TGTGCCAGCAGCCAAAGGAGGGACACTGAAGCTTTCTTT.

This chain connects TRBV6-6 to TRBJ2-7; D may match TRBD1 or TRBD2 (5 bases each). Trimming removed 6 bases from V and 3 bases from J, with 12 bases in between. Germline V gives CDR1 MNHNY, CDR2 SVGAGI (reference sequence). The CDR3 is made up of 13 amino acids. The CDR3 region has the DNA TGTGCCAGCAGCTCGGGACGGGTCTACGAGCAGTACTTC. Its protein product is CASSSGRVYEQYF.

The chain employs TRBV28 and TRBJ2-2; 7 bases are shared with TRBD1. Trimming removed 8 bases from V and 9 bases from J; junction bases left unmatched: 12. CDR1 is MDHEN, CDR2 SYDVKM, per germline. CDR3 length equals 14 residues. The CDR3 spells CASEGAGSVRELFF. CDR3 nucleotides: TGTGCCAGCGAGGGGGCAGGGTCAGTAAGGGAGCTGTTTTTT.